This TCR beta chain was recovered during a study of blood T cells in healthy people across ages (dated by TCRdb to the mid-2010s). Concerning the study at large: In model experiments, roughly one uniquely barcoded TCR beta cDNA molecule per two T cells was captured by template switching. Age-related changes in TCR beta repertoire diversity were measured in the study by deep sequencing normalized with unique cDNA molecular identifiers. Four age groups were formed from the donors: young (average approximately 15 years), middle-aged (approximately 40), aged (roughly 56) and long-lived (around 82). To avoid experimental bias, donors of different ages were distributed randomly across sequencing lanes. Two additional independent replicas of 1 million unique cDNA reads from the same blood draw were analyzed for two donors (one aged 18 to 30 and one aged 80 or older). What the authors observed across the whole study: Compared with the aged group, the long-lived group had more naive CD4+ T cells, fewer expanded clones and increased TCR diversity, suggesting age selection. Observed TCR beta diversity per million T cells fell roughly linearly with age, and a significant reduction was already apparent by age roughly 40. Because profiling used bulk unsorted PBMCs, naive and antigen-experienced compartments could not be compared conclusively. Because the CMV infection status of the donors was unknown, age-related changes in expanded clonotypes may potentially have been confounded. Estimates of total diversity based on one million sequenced T cells were considered lower bounds and underestimates. There was a strong correlation between observed TCR beta diversity and the percentage of naive T cells measured by flow cytometry.

Systemically healthy Caucasian individuals from Russia, 35 to 50 in total and aged roughly 6 to 100 years, were included as donors. Approximately 10 milliliters of peripheral blood were collected from each donor into EDTA-treated Vacutainer tubes. PBMCs were isolated by Ficoll-Paque density-gradient centrifugation, with at least 7 million obtained per sample. Total RNA, at least 5 micrograms per sample, was extracted from PBMCs with Trizol reagent. Naive CD45RAhigh/CD27high T cell percentages were measured by flow cytometry on a PBMC aliquot from every donor. The germline V gene encodes CDR1 KGHSH and CDR2 LQKENI. The CDR3 numbers 15 residues from cysteine through phenylalanine. The only DNA kept is the CDR3, 45 bases in frame from the first base. V has 4 bases trimmed and J has 6 bases trimmed; junction bases matching no gene number 8. Turning to this clonotype: What this receptor recognizes is not known. Base quality data are lacking; no much larger clone is found one base away.

Libraries were made using 5' RACE. TCRdb names Illumina HiSeq 2500 as the instrument used. The second PCR ran for about 6 to 12 cycles and used a J-beta primer mix along with a sample-barcoded 5' primer. A unique molecular identifier was introduced onto each TCR beta cDNA molecule by a template-switch 5' adaptor carrying 12 random nucleotides. At least 3 million CDR3-containing paired-end reads were obtained from each sample. The Mint cDNA synthesis kit, primed by a TRBC-specific oligonucleotide, was used to synthesize first-strand cDNA from all RNA. Following uracil-DNA glycosylase treatment, a first 18-cycle PCR with universal primers M1SS and BC2_uni_R was performed on all cDNA. Processing in the source paper ran as follows. Each sample was normalized by randomly selecting 1 million high-quality reads, each carrying a distinct molecular identifier. Instead of being binned into consensus sequences, reads with shared molecular identifiers were discarded. CDR3 identification, clonotype clustering and error correction used MiTCR with a Q25 quality threshold and the strictest error-elimination algorithm. A nonparametric unseen species model using Euler transformation provided a lower-bound estimate of total TCR beta diversity. The public reads were reprocessed in TCRdb via fastp at Q25 and MiXCR, keeping in-frame beta chains. CDR3 protein duplicates are merged, each entry listing the most common genes and DNA. None of the V and J calls come from the authors' own analysis; TCRdb made them. Recorded for this sample are over a million distinct CDR3 sequences; around 43% of them occurred a single time. The ten largest clones capture approximately 19% of the sample.

Sequenced: blood. Recombination connected TRBV18 to TRBJ2-1, with TRBD2 matching 8 junction bases. The receptor comes from a woman aged 55-69 years in good health. The CDR3 in this case is CASSQAGTRLNEQFF. The DNA is TGTGCCAGCTCACAGGCCGGGACTAGGCTCAATGAGCAGTTCTTC.